This entry lists 24 T cell receptor beta chains sequenced from one sample in a study of beta chain features in type 1 diabetes. Which antigens these TCRs recognize remains unknown. Study-wide results and caveats: Shorter TCRB CDR3s, moderately but significantly so, were found in Type 1 diabetes patients in all four CD4+ subsets.

Of the isolated RNA, all was reverse transcribed, and so the sequenced material was expressed TCRB transcripts. The data were produced by immunoSEQ multiplex PCR, yet TCRdb's version contains in-frame clones alone and is incomplete. The data show around 180,000 clones, roughly 8% seen once. Material for sequencing was central memory CD4+ T cells from blood. These receptors came from a woman between 40 and 50 years old with type 1 diabetes.

This clone was seen more than once but under ten times. The chain recombines TRBV29-1 with TRBJ1-1; D may be TRBD1 (6 bases). Germline-derived CDR1 and CDR2 are SQVTM and ANQGSEA. The CDR3 spans 12 residues. CDR3 coding DNA: TGCAGTGCTTTAGGGGGGAACACTGAAGCTTTCTTT. Translated, it gives CSALGGNTEAFF.

This clone was seen only a few times. This chain links TRBV6-5 with TRBJ1-5, with a tentative D call TRBD1 (6 bases). Germline V lookup: CDR1 MNHEY, CDR2 SVGAGI. The ends were cut back, 5 bases at V and 2 bases at J, with 10 bases in the middle. The CDR3 has 14 residues. This chain's CDR3 is CASSRTVGNQPQHF. The DNA of the CDR3 is TGTGCCAGCAGTCGGACAGTGGGCAATCAGCCCCAGCATTTT.

This clone turned up a few times. This chain connects TRBV11-2 to TRBJ2-2, with 7 bases lining up with TRBD2. CDR1 SGHAT and CDR2 FQNNGV come from the germline V gene. The CDR3 spans 15 residues. V lost 5 bases to trimming and J lost 3 bases; unmatched junction nucleotides: 6. The CDR3 DNA reads as TGTGCCAGCAGCCCCGGGCGGGGGTACACCGGGGAGCTGTTTTTT. Translating it yields CASSPGRGYTGELFF.

The V call is TRBV6-5, the J call TRBJ1-1; 9 bases map to TRBD1. Trimming cost V 7 bases and J 5 bases; bases outside gene matches: 8. This CDR3 region has 14 residues. The germline CDR1 and CDR2 sequences are MNHEY and SVGAGI. The CDR3, as DNA: TGTGCCAGCATAGGTGGACAGGGGAGTACTGAAGCTTTCTTT. It yields the protein CASIGGQGSTEAFF.

This clone was detected only a few times. This sequence joins TRBV27 and TRBJ2-3; 7 bases agree with TRBD1. The CDR3 is 14 amino acids. Germline lookup yields CDR1 MNHEY and CDR2 SMNVEV (reference sequence). Trimming cost V 6 bases and J 4 bases; bases outside gene matches: 7. CDR3 in amino acids: CASRITGAADTQYF. The CDR3 DNA reads as TGTGCCAGCAGGATCACAGGGGCGGCAGATACGCAGTATTTT.

The V gene is TRBV28, the J gene TRBJ1-5; 9 bases are a match to TRBD1. CDR1 and CDR2 from the germline V gene are MDHEN and SYDVKM. This CDR3 has 15 amino acids. V trimming: 4 bases; J trimming: 2 bases; junction bases outside the gene matches: 3. The CDR3 loop reads CASSYRGRGNQPQHF. The CDR3 DNA reads TGTGCCAGCAGTTACAGGGGGCGAGGCAATCAGCCCCAGCATTTT.

This clone was observed a few times. The chain couples TRBV6-1 to TRBJ2-7; D possibly corresponds to TRBD2 (5 bases). The CDR3 consists of 13 residues. The germline CDR1 and CDR2 sequences are MNHNS and SASEGT. Trimming stripped 6 bases from V and 6 bases from J, with 15 bases between. CDR3 in amino acids: CASRKLPAGEQYF. The CDR3 nucleotides read TGTGCCAGCAGAAAATTACCGGCGGGCGAGCAGTACTTC.

This clone was counted only a few times. The chain recombines TRBV29-1 with TRBJ2-2, with D tentatively TRBD1 (5 bases). The germline V gene encodes CDR1 SQVTM and CDR2 ANQGSEA. This CDR3 contains 14 residues. The V end lost 5 bases, the J end lost 6 bases, and 16 bases lay between the germline ends. DNA for the CDR3: TGCAGCGTTAGGGGCCAGGGAATCTCCGGGGAGCTGTTTTTT. This translates into CSVRGQGISGELFF.

The CDR3, as DNA: TGTGCCAGCAGCGTAGGAGGAAGGGAAAAACTGTTTTTT. Translating gives CASSVGGREKLFF. The rearrangement joins TRBV7-6 to TRBJ1-4; no definite D call. The CDR3 is 13 amino acids. Trimming removed 5 bases from V and 8 bases from J, with 12 bases in between. The germline gives CDR1 SGHVS, CDR2 FNYEAQ.

The chain links TRBV11-3 to TRBJ2-5; 7 nucleotides align to TRBD1. Germline-derived CDR1 and CDR2 are SGHNT and YENEEA. Unmatched junction bases numbered 11, after V lost 5 bases and J lost 5 bases. The CDR3 contains 15 residues. The CDR3 bases are TGTGCCAGCAGCACACGAGACAGGGTTCGGGAGACCCAGTACTTC. It is translated as CASSTRDRVRETQYF. Combining the CDR3 with reference TRBV11-3 and TRBJ2-5 gives the whole variable domain EAGVVQSPRYKIIEKKQPVAFWCNPISGHNTLYWYLQNLGQGPELLIRYENEEAVDDSQLPKDRFSAERLKGVDSTLKIQPAELGDSAVYLCASSTRDRVRETQYFGPGTRLLVL.

This clone has only one observation. The rearrangement uses TRBV30 and TRBJ2-5, with 9 nucleotides matching TRBD1. J was trimmed by 7 bases and V by 0 bases; bases with no gene match: 9. Germline values: CDR1 GTSNPN, CDR2 SVGIG (reference sequence). This CDR3 contains 15 residues. The CDR3 loop reads CAWSVSDRGFGTQYF. The CDR3, as DNA: TGTGCCTGGAGTGTAAGCGACAGGGGGTTTGGGACCCAGTACTTC.

This clone appeared a few times. This chain joins TRBV6-5 and TRBJ2-3, with D possibly TRBD1 on 6 matching bases. Looked up from germline, CDR1 is MNHEY and CDR2 is SVGAGI. Trimming removed 4 bases from V and 6 bases from J, with 11 bases in between. The CDR3 totals 13 residues. The CDR3 region is CASSLQGRDTQYF. The CDR3 DNA reads TGTGCCAGCAGTTTACAGGGACGTGATACGCAGTATTTT.

This clone came up a few times. This could be a read error, since a much larger clone is one nucleotide away. The chain carries TRBV4-2 and TRBJ1-2, with TRBD1 as a possible D gene (5 bases). The V end was cut by 1 base, the J end by 7 bases, with 10 bases between. Germline loops: CDR1 LGHNA, CDR2 YNFKEQ. This CDR3 has 13 amino acids. The CDR3 is CASSQAQGGGYTF. The DNA of the CDR3 is TGTGCCAGCAGCCAAGCTCAGGGAGGTGGCTACACCTTC.

The chain joins TRBV28 to TRBJ1-2; no definite D call. This CDR3 region has 10 residues. The germline V gene encodes CDR1 MDHEN and CDR2 SYDVKM. Trimming took off 8 bases at V and 5 bases at J, with 6 bases between the two ends. The DNA for the CDR3 is TGTGCCAGCTCCGAGTATGGCTACACCTTC. Protein product: CASSEYGYTF.

This clone has only a few counts. The chain recombines TRBV5-1 with TRBJ2-2; D is undetermined. The V and J ends lost 4 bases and 0 bases respectively, with 13 bases between them. This CDR3 comprises 16 residues. Germline assignment: CDR1 SGHRS and CDR2 YFSETQ. The CDR3 spells CASSPRLGTNTGELFF. As DNA, the CDR3 is TGCGCCAGCAGCCCCAGGCTCGGTACGAACACCGGGGAGCTGTTTTTT. Based on the CDR3 plus reference TRBV5-1 and TRBJ2-2, the full variable domain is KAGVTQTPRYLIKTRGQQVTLSCSPISGHRSVSWYQQTPGQGLQFLFEYFSETQRNKGNFPGRFSGRQFSNSRSEMNVSTLELGDSALYLCASSPRLGTNTGELFFGEGSRLTVL.

The rearrangement joins TRBV5-6 to TRBJ2-4, with 9 bases matching TRBD1. CDR3 length: 13 amino acids. The junction had 12 bases not matched to a gene; V was cut back by 9 bases and J by 11 bases. Germline CDR1 SGHDT, CDR2 YYEEEE. This CDR3 reads CATALGTGRLQYF. DNA for the CDR3: TGTGCCACCGCCCTTGGGACAGGGAGGCTTCAGTACTTC. The full variable domain, rest sourced from reference TRBV5-6 and TRBJ2-4, is DAGVTQSPTHLIKTRGQQVTLRCSPKSGHDTVSWYQQALGQGPQFIFQYYEEEERQRGNFPDRFSGHQFPNYSSELNVNALLLGDSALYLCATALGTGRLQYFGAGTRLSVL.

There are a few counts of this clone. The V gene is TRBV27, the J gene TRBJ1-1; tentatively, D is TRBD1 (5 bases). The germline V and J ends were trimmed by 2 bases and 4 bases, with 14 bases remaining between them. Germline V gene sequence: CDR1 MNHEY, CDR2 SMNVEV (reference sequence). The CDR3 covers 15 residues. CDR3 amino acids: CASSLAGRGGTEAFF. CDR3 nucleotides: TGTGCCAGCAGTTTAGCGGGGCGGGGAGGCACTGAAGCTTTCTTT.

This clone was seen more than once but under ten times. The J gene is TRBJ2-3, the V gene TRBV28; perhaps TRBD1 as D (6 bases). The germline gives CDR1 MDHEN, CDR2 SYDVKM. Trimming left V 3 bases short and J 1 base short, with 11 bases between. The CDR3 is 15 amino acids. CDR3: CASSLTDSGTDTQYF. In DNA, the CDR3 is TGTGCCAGCAGTTTGACGGACAGTGGCACAGATACGCAGTATTTT.

This clone appeared a few times. The V call is TRBV30, the J call TRBJ2-2; D ambiguous. The CDR3 has 14 residues. V lost 2 bases and J lost 0, with 7 bases in between. CDR1 GTSNPN and CDR2 SVGIG come from the germline V gene (reference sequence). The CDR3 region is CAWSLQPNTGELFF. Written as DNA, the CDR3 is TGTGCCTGGAGTTTACAGCCGAACACCGGGGAGCTGTTTTTT.

This clone showed up just a few times. This chain links TRBV11-2 with TRBJ1-1; the D is unclear. V dropped 3 bases and J dropped 2 bases, with 13 bases sitting between them. The CDR3 runs 15 residues. Germline V CDR1 and CDR2: SGHAT, FQNNGV. CDR3 coding DNA: TGTGCCAGCAGCTTGCGGATGTCGAGAAACACTGAAGCTTTCTTT. This translates into CASSLRMSRNTEAFF.

The chain employs TRBV14 and TRBJ1-4; TRBD1 matches at 8 bases. Germline V gene sequence: CDR1 SGHDN, CDR2 FVKESK. The CDR3 has 14 residues. V shed 5 bases, J shed 7 bases, and the junction held 6 bases outside the gene matches. CDR3 region: CASSYRGGSEKLFF. Here the CDR3 DNA reads TGTGCCAGCAGCTACAGGGGGGGGAGTGAAAAACTGTTTTTT. The variable domain in full, completed from reference TRBV14 and TRBJ1-4, reads EAGVTQFPSHSVIEKGQTVTLRCDPISGHDNLYWYRRVMGKEIKFLLHFVKESKQDESGMPNNRFLAERTGGTYSTLKVQPAELEDSGVYFCASSYRGGSEKLFFGSGTQLSVL.

This clone was detected only a few times. This chain joins TRBV27 and TRBJ2-3, with a possible D match to TRBD1 (6 bases). The ends were cut back, 6 bases at V and 2 bases at J, with 15 bases in the middle. The CDR3 is 15 residues long. CDR1 and CDR2 (germline): MNHEY, SMNVEV (reference sequence). The CDR3 DNA reads as TGTGCCAGCAGGGACTCCAGGGGATACACAGATACGCAGTATTTT. It encodes CASRDSRGYTDTQYF.

This clone was seen a few times. In DNA form, the CDR3 reads TGTGCCAGCACCACGGGGGGGTACGGCTACACCTTC. Its protein is CASTTGGYGYTF. The V and J genes are TRBV28 and TRBJ1-2; weak D call: TRBD1 (5 bases). The CDR3 has 12 residues. V gave up 7 bases and J gave up 8 bases, with 14 bases separating them. Germline V lookup: CDR1 MDHEN, CDR2 SYDVKM.

V is TRBV19 and J is TRBJ2-7, with a weak D call TRBD1 (6 bases). Trimming stripped 4 bases from V and 2 bases from J, with 9 bases between. Germline assignment: CDR1 LNHDA and CDR2 SQIVND (reference sequence). This CDR3 spans 13 amino acids. The CDR3 DNA sequence: TGTGCCAGTAGTACCTCAGGGGCCTACGAGCAGTACTTC. Its protein is CASSTSGAYEQYF.